The sequence of this T cell receptor beta chain was determined in a study of spatial heterogeneity in lung cancer. As for the study in general: TCR transcript counts in tumor regions correlated strongly with a T cell module score from matched bulk RNA-seq.

Time point defined: sample taken at primary tumor resection. The donors were 72 patients with non-small cell lung cancer that was early-stage and untreated. The table lists this clonotype with many counts. Antigen unknown. TCRdb recomputed calls from the 5' RACE reads with MiXCR, one row per CDR3 protein. The sample includes approximately 11,000 distinct CDR3 sequences, 7.9% of them seen just once. Study-level points and caveats: It was found that expanded intratumoral alpha and beta TCR counts tracked tumor mutation counts.

This receptor was obtained from a female donor with early-stage non-small cell lung cancer. The sample consisted of lung tumor tissue, taken at surgery.

This CDR3 reads CASSPVVDQPQHF. CDR3 DNA: TGTGCCAGCAGCCCGGTGGTGGATCAGCCCCAGCATTTT. The chain uses TRBV3-1 and TRBJ1-5, with no clear D. CDR1 is LGHDT and CDR2 is YNNKEL in the germline V gene (reference sequence). This CDR3 spans 13 amino acids. V dropped 4 bases and J dropped 5 bases, with 9 bases sitting between them.